This T cell receptor beta chain was recovered during a study of a mutant IDH1 vaccine in newly diagnosed glioma. Repertoires were generated with immunoSEQ multiplex PCR, while TCRdb's copy carries only in-frame clones and drops some. Of 30,000 to 35,000 clones detected, roughly three fifths appear once; the ten largest clones hold approximately 10%. This clone has a handful of counts. Its antigen is as yet unknown. Germline V gene data show CDR1 as DFQATT and CDR2 as SNEGSKA (reference sequence). V shed 3 bases and J shed 11 bases, with 10 bases lying between them. This CDR3 contains 10 residues. The time point: week 5, during vaccination. Every vaccination contained 300 ug of the mutant IDH1 20-mer peptide and was paired with topical imiquimod.

The sequences come from PBMCs, collected from a glioma patient whose treatment included an IDH1 peptide vaccine. This sequence joins TRBV20-1 and TRBJ1-1; no clear D gene. The sequence was collected from a woman younger than 30 with glioma. This CDR3 is CSASRAEAFF. In DNA form, the CDR3 reads TGCAGTGCTAGCCGGGCCGAGGCTTTCTTT.